The 29 T cell receptor beta chains below come from one sample, sequenced in a study of blood T cell repertoires in COVID-19. The repertoire was sequenced with immunoSEQ multiplex PCR; TCRdb's copy has only in-frame clones and lacks some. This sample has more than 80,000 clones, with 65% to 80% found just once. Sample: peripheral blood. The receptors derive from a woman over 75 with active or convalescent COVID-19.

This clone came up many times. The rearrangement links TRBV5-4 to TRBJ2-6; a possible D gene is TRBD1 (6 bases). V was trimmed by 5 bases and J by 2 bases, leaving 17 bases between them. The germline gives CDR1 SGHNT, CDR2 YYREEE (reference sequence). This CDR3 is 17 amino acids long. Written as DNA, the CDR3 is TGTGCCAGCAGTCCCGGCACAGGGCACGCTGGGGCCAACGTCCTGACTTTC. This encodes CASSPGTGHAGANVLTF.

The CDR3 DNA follows: TGTGCCAGCAGCCCCTCCCGACAGGTAGGGAACACTGAAGCTTTCTTT. It encodes CASSPSRQVGNTEAFF. The rearrangement joins TRBV5-4 to TRBJ1-1; tentative D call: TRBD1 (6 bases). Germline V gene data show CDR1 as SGHNT and CDR2 as YYREEE (reference sequence). This CDR3 spans 16 amino acids. Trimming shortened V by 4 bases and J by 1 base, and 17 bases separated the two germline ends.

The CDR3 DNA reads TGTGCCAGCAGTTACTCGAATTCGACAGGGCCATATTCACCCCTCCACTTT. Translated, it gives CASSYSNSTGPYSPLHF. The genes are TRBV6-2 or TRBV6-3 and TRBJ1-6, with 7 bases lining up with TRBD1. The CDR3 runs to 17 residues. Germline assignment: CDR1 MNHEY and CDR2 SVGEGT. The V segment lost 0 bases and the J segment 8 bases; nucleotides outside the gene matches: 10.

The CDR3 loop is CASSRAVGQGVEQYF. CDR3 bases: TGCGCCAGCAGCCGAGCGGTGGGACAGGGGGTTGAGCAGTACTTC. This chain uses TRBV4-3 with TRBJ2-7; TRBD1 aligns across 11 bases. The CDR3 runs to 15 residues. The V and J ends lost 4 bases and 7 bases, in that order; junction bases with no gene match: 9. CDR1 is LGHNA and CDR2 is YSLEER in the germline V gene.

The rearrangement uses TRBV4-3 and TRBJ2-7, with 7 bases that match TRBD1. Trimming cost V 0 bases and J 3 bases; bases outside gene matches: 2. Germline values: CDR1 LGHNA, CDR2 YSLEER. This CDR3 spans 14 amino acids. This CDR3 reads CASSQDRTGYEQYF. CDR3 DNA sequence: TGCGCCAGCAGCCAAGATAGGACAGGCTACGAGCAGTACTTC.

The chain has TRBV4-1 and TRBJ2-2; 8 bases fit TRBD2. The CDR3 is 16 residues long. Per the germline V gene, CDR1 is MGHRA and CDR2 is YSYEKL. Trimming at V came to 3 bases and at J to 4 bases, leaving 7 bases not matched to a gene. The CDR3 nucleotides are TGCGCCAGCAGCCAGGCCGGGGGGGCCGGCACCGGGGAGCTGTTTTTT. This codes for CASSQAGGAGTGELFF.

The chain employs TRBV5-1 and TRBJ2-2, with D tentatively TRBD2 (5 bases). Germline V gene sequence: CDR1 SGHRS, CDR2 YFSETQ. V lost 4 bases to trimming and J lost 5 bases, with 9 bases between them. The CDR3 spans 13 residues. The CDR3 is CASSPAGTGELFF. The CDR3 region has the DNA TGCGCCAGCAGCCCCGCGGGTACCGGGGAGCTGTTTTTT.

V usage is TRBV6-5 and J usage is TRBJ2-3, with a possible D match to TRBD2 (5 bases). The V gene's germline CDR1 is MNHEY and CDR2 SVGAGI. This CDR3 is 14 amino acids long. The V gene lost 2 bases and the J gene lost 1 base, with 7 bases spanning the gap. Here the CDR3 DNA reads TGTGCCAGCAGTTACCTAGCAGGCACAGATACGCAGTATTTT. It yields the protein CASSYLAGTDTQYF.

The chain is built from TRBV19 and TRBJ2-5; 10 nucleotides line up with TRBD2. Germline loops: CDR1 LNHDA, CDR2 SQIVND (reference sequence). V lost 5 bases to trimming and J lost 5 bases; unmatched junction nucleotides: 8. CDR3 length: 15 amino acids. In DNA form, the CDR3 reads TGTGCCAGTAGTCTTTCTAGCGGGGGTCAGGAGACCCAGTACTTC. Translating it yields CASSLSSGGQETQYF.

The V call is TRBV19, the J call TRBJ1-5; D might be TRBD1 (5 bases). The CDR3 extends over 16 amino acids. The V end was cut by 4 bases, the J end by 2 bases, with 15 bases between. The germline V gene has CDR1 LNHDA and CDR2 SQIVND (reference sequence). The CDR3 DNA sequence: TGTGCCAGTAGTAAGGTCGGGGGATCGGGCAATCAGCCCCAGCATTTT. Amino acids: CASSKVGGSGNQPQHF. Looking up the rest from reference TRBV19 and TRBJ1-5 gives the full variable domain: DGGITQSPKYLFRKEGQNVTLSCEQNLNHDAMYWYRQDPGQGLRLIYYSQIVNDFQKGDIAEGYSVSREKKESFPLTVTSAQKNPTAFYLCASSKVGGSGNQPQHFGDGTRLSIL.

This clone was seen a few times. The chain links TRBV6-4 to TRBJ1-2; D unclear. Germline V gives CDR1 MRHNA, CDR2 SNTAGT. V shed 5 bases and J shed 4 bases, with 14 bases lying between them. This CDR3 is 14 amino acids long. The CDR3 bases are TGTGCCAGCAGTCCATCTGGGCTTTCCTATGGCTACACCTTC. Translation: CASSPSGLSYGYTF.

The chain joins TRBV7-6 to TRBJ2-7; no definite D call. CDR1 and CDR2 from the germline V gene are SGHVS and FNYEAQ. The CDR3 runs to 15 residues. V was clipped by 1 base and J by 2 bases, with 12 bases between them. In nucleotides, the CDR3 is TGTGCCAGCAGCTTAGGGGCTACCTGGACCTACGAGCAGTACTTC. Its translation: CASSLGATWTYEQYF.

The V and J genes are TRBV30 and TRBJ2-7; D is uncertain. Germline CDR1 and CDR2: GTSNPN and SVGIG (reference sequence). Trimming took off 0 bases at V and 0 bases at J, with 6 bases between the two ends. The CDR3 is made up of 13 amino acids. CDR3 residues: CAWSVRSSYEQYF. The DNA of the CDR3 is TGTGCCTGGAGTGTCCGGAGCTCCTACGAGCAGTACTTC.

The CDR3 coding sequence is TGTGCCAGCAGTTTAGGCTTCGACAGCCCTGAAGCTTTCTTT. This sequence encodes CASSLGFDSPEAFF. The rearrangement links TRBV28 to TRBJ1-1, with a weak D call TRBD1 (5 bases). The CDR3 has 14 amino acids. V lost 2 bases and J 6 bases, leaving 13 bases between the germline ends. Germline-derived CDR1 and CDR2 are MDHEN and SYDVKM.

The chain joins TRBV5-8 to TRBJ1-5; D gene unclear. This CDR3 is built from 17 residues. Trimming cost V 2 bases and J 0 bases, with 15 bases left between them. Germline CDR1 and CDR2: SGHTS and YDEGEE. CDR3 sequence: CASSFTAEGYSNQPQHF. The CDR3 DNA is TGTGCCAGCAGCTTCACCGCGGAGGGCTATAGCAATCAGCCCCAGCATTTT.

This chain links TRBV7-6 with TRBJ2-2; D is possibly TRBD2 (6 bases). V gave up 4 bases and J gave up 1 base, with 10 bases separating them. Germline CDR1 SGHVS, CDR2 FNYEAQ. The CDR3 sequence is 15 residues long. The CDR3 DNA follows: TGTGCCAGCAGCTCCCCCGGGGGGAACACCGGGGAGCTGTTTTTT. Residues: CASSSPGGNTGELFF.

This rearrangement joins TRBV29-1 to TRBJ1-1; a possible D gene is TRBD1 (5 bases). CDR1 and CDR2 from the germline V gene are SQVTM and ANQGSEA. The CDR3 has 14 amino acids. Trimming removed 1 base at V and 4 bases at J, with 13 bases between. The CDR3 loop reads CSVEVGGFGTEAFF. The CDR3 DNA reads TGCAGCGTTGAAGTGGGGGGGTTCGGCACTGAAGCTTTCTTT.

The CDR3 DNA sequence: TGTGCCAGCAGCTCGGTTGGGTTTAGGGGGCAGGAGACCCAGTACTTC. Translation gives CASSSVGFRGQETQYF. The rearrangement links TRBV11-2 to TRBJ2-5, with 7 nucleotides matching TRBD1. V lost 4 bases, J lost 5 bases, and 13 bases stayed unmatched. The V gene's germline CDR1 is SGHAT and CDR2 FQNNGV. The CDR3 runs to 16 residues.

This clone was found a few times. The chain employs TRBV2 and TRBJ2-3; TRBD2 matches at 8 bases. The CDR3 extends over 16 amino acids. The J segment lost 2 bases and the V segment lost 5 bases, leaving 9 bases of the junction unmatched. In germline, CDR1 is SNHLY, CDR2 FYNNEI. The CDR3 spells CASSRGGTRLTDTQYF. As DNA, the CDR3 is TGTGCCAGCAGTAGGGGGGGGACTAGACTCACAGATACGCAGTATTTT.

This chain joins TRBV29-1 and TRBJ2-7, with 7 bases identical to TRBD1. The V segment lost 7 bases and the J segment 3 bases; nucleotides outside the gene matches: 6. CDR3 length: 12 residues. Germline V gives CDR1 SQVTM, CDR2 ANQGSEA. CDR3 sequence reads: CSALGTVYEQYF. The CDR3 DNA reads as TGCAGCGCCCTAGGGACAGTCTACGAGCAGTACTTC.

The J gene is TRBJ2-7, the V gene TRBV6-6; D gene ambiguous. Trimming pared 6 bases from V and 5 bases from J, leaving 8 bases between. Germline lookup yields CDR1 MNHNY and CDR2 SVGAGI (reference sequence). The CDR3 consists of 11 residues. CDR3 DNA sequence: TGTGCCAGCAGCCCCCGGGACGAGCAGTACTTC. This encodes CASSPRDEQYF.

The rearrangement uses TRBV7-9 and TRBJ1-4; unclear D gene. V lost 1 base and J 0 bases, leaving 12 bases between the germline ends. CDR3 length: 17 amino acids. Looked up from germline, CDR1 is SEHNR and CDR2 is FQNEAQ (reference sequence). The CDR3 loop is CASSLGWRGTTNEKLFF. In DNA form, the CDR3 reads TGTGCCAGCAGCTTAGGGTGGCGGGGAACAACTAATGAAAAACTGTTTTTT.

V gene TRBV24-1 combines with J gene TRBJ2-2, with 14 bases aligning to TRBD2. Germline CDR1 reads KGHDR; CDR2 reads SFDVKD. The CDR3 loop spans 18 amino acids. Trimming took 3 bases from V and 7 from J; bases not matched to a gene: 9. For the CDR3, the DNA is TGTGCCACCAGTGATATGAAGACTAGCGGGGGGGCCTACGGGGAGCTGTTTTTT. This codes for CATSDMKTSGGAYGELFF.

The chain carries TRBV4-3 and TRBJ1-4; TRBD1 matches at 10 bases. Germline V gives CDR1 LGHNA, CDR2 YSLEER. The CDR3 has 16 residues. Trimming at V came to 2 bases and at J to 5 bases, leaving 5 bases not matched to a gene. The CDR3 protein is CASSQPWGQGNEKLFF. The CDR3 DNA sequence: TGCGCCAGCAGCCAACCCTGGGGACAGGGGAATGAAAAACTGTTTTTT.

A remark on this clone: The same CDR3 arises from other DNA sequences in this sample as well. The J gene is TRBJ2-3, the V gene TRBV12-3 or TRBV12-4; D is possibly TRBD2 (5 bases). The ends were cut back, 3 bases at V and 3 bases at J, with 7 bases in the middle. There are 13 residues in the CDR3. The CDR3 loop is CASSLGATDTQYF. As DNA, the CDR3 is TGTGCCAGCAGTTTGGGAGCGACAGATACGCAGTATTTT.

The chain uses TRBV3-1 (or the pseudogene TRBV3-2) and TRBJ1-5; D is unclear. CDR3 length: 13 residues. CDR1 LGHDT and CDR2 YNNKEL come from the germline V gene (reference sequence). V was pared by 4 bases and J by 4 bases, with 8 bases between. CDR3 amino acids: CASSRSLNQPQHF. The DNA for the CDR3 is TGTGCCAGCAGCCGATCACTTAATCAGCCCCAGCATTTT.

The V and J genes are TRBV11-2 and TRBJ1-2; unclear D gene. Trimming took 0 bases from V and 1 from J, leaving 6 bases between them. The CDR3 spans 14 residues. Germline CDR1 SGHAT, CDR2 FQNNGV. The chain's CDR3 is CASSLDGSNYGYTF. CDR3 nucleotide sequence: TGTGCCAGCAGCTTAGATGGCAGTAACTATGGCTACACCTTC. The entire variable domain, with the rest obtained from reference TRBV11-2 and TRBJ1-2, is as follows: EAGVAQSPRYKIIEKRQSVAFWCNPISGHATLYWYQQILGQGPKLLIQFQNNGVVDDSQLPKDRFSAERLKGVDSTLKIQPAKLEDSAVYLCASSLDGSNYGYTFGSGTRLTVV.

The chain carries TRBV28 and TRBJ2-3; the D gene is possibly TRBD2 (5 bases). Trimming removed 5 bases at V and 5 bases at J, with 14 bases between. Germline V gene sequence: CDR1 MDHEN, CDR2 SYDVKM. The CDR3 has 14 residues. CDR3 residues: CASSTDPGRDTQYF. In DNA, the CDR3 is TGTGCCAGCAGTACGGACCCTGGGAGAGATACGCAGTATTTT.

In its sample, this clone was seen once. CDR3 protein: CATSEGGSYNEQFF. The CDR3 DNA sequence: TGTGCCACCAGTGAGGGAGGCTCCTACAATGAGCAGTTCTTC. The chain joins TRBV24-1 to TRBJ2-1, with D perhaps TRBD2 (6 bases). V lost 4 bases to trimming and J lost 0 bases, with 6 bases between them. Germline V gene sequence: CDR1 KGHDR, CDR2 SFDVKD. The CDR3 extends over 14 amino acids.